The present TCR beta chain was sequenced within a study of graft-versus-host responses after intestinal transplantation. About the research overall: Anti-thymocyte globulin was used for induction in all recipients, who then took tacrolimus and steroids for approximately 3 years.

Germline CDR1 reads SEHNR; CDR2 reads FQNEAQ (reference sequence). J gave up 3 bases and V 5 bases, and 6 bases lay outside the gene matches. The CDR3 has 15 residues. The assay was immunoSEQ multiplex PCR, and TCRdb's table has in-frame clones only and misses some. The table has under 150,000 clones, 90% seen once; the top ten hold 0.18%. Turning to this clone: As yet, its antigen is unknown.

The receptor was derived from a human donor who received an intestinal transplant. Sequenced here: unstimulated CD4+ T cells sorted from spleen or lymph node cells, sampled before intestinal transplant. This chain links TRBV7-9 with TRBJ1-4; TRBD1 aligns across 7 bases. The CDR3 DNA reads TGTGCCAGCAGCCGACGACAGGGATCTAATGAAAAACTGTTTTTT. It translates to CASSRRQGSNEKLFF.